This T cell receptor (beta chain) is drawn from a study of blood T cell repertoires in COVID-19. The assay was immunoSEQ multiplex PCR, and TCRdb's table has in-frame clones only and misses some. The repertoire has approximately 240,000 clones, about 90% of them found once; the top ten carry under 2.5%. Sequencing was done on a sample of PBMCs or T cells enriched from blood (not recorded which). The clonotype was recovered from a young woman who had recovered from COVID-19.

CDR3 coding DNA: TGCGCCAGCAGTCAGGCTGACCAACTAGCCTACAATGAGCAGTTCTTC. Amino acid sequence: CASSQADQLAYNEQFF. J is TRBJ2-1 and V is TRBV23-1; weak D call: TRBD2 (5 bases). TRBV23-1 is identified as an open reading frame with a role that is uncertain. This CDR3 spans 16 amino acids. Trimming removed 3 bases from V and 2 bases from J, with 14 bases in between.